This TCR beta chain was captured by sequencing in a study of blood T cells in healthy people across ages. A sample-barcoded 5' primer and a J-beta primer mix were used in a second PCR of roughly 6 to 12 cycles. Each CDR3 protein is one row after TCRdb ran MiXCR on the 5' RACE reads. The repertoire has 1 million or so distinct CDR3 sequences, around 45% of them found once; the top ten carry approximately 17%. Germline V gene sequence: CDR1 SGHVS, CDR2 FQNEAQ. After removal of 6 bases from V and 4 bases from J, the junction contained 4 bases not matched to a gene. The CDR3 length is 13 residues. There are many counts of this clonotype.

The material sequenced was blood. The TCR originated in a woman aged 60-70 years in good health. This rearrangement joins TRBV7-8 to TRBJ2-3; 7 bases are a match to TRBD2. The CDR3 region has the DNA TGTGCCAGCAGTCCTGGGGGGGCAGATACGCAGTATTTT. Its translation is CASSPGGADTQYF.